Following are 30 T cell receptor beta chains from one sample sequenced in a study of blood T cells in healthy people across ages (dated by TCRdb to the mid-2010s). The method was 5' RACE. TCRdb lists the instrument as Illumina HiSeq 2500. A second PCR of roughly 7 to 11 cycles was run with a J-beta primer mix and a sample-barcoded 5' primer. TCRdb's own reprocessing of the public reads used fastp at Q25 and MiXCR and kept productive beta chains. CDR3 protein duplicates are merged, each entry listing the most common genes and DNA. The table for this sample lists about 970,000 distinct CDR3 sequences; around 54% of them were counted only once. About 21% of the sample belongs to the ten largest clones. The sample taken for sequencing was blood. Receptors were obtained from a woman aged 60-75 years in good health.

V and J are TRBV4-3 and TRBJ2-2, with D perhaps TRBD2 (6 bases). The length of the CDR3 is 17 residues. Germline lookup yields CDR1 LGHNA and CDR2 YSLEER. The germline V and J ends were trimmed by 2 bases and 0 bases, with 13 bases remaining between them. The CDR3 DNA sequence: TGCGCCAGCAGCCAACGGAATAGCGGAGCGAACACCGGGGAGCTGTTTTTT. It encodes CASSQRNSGANTGELFF.

V and J are TRBV11-1 and TRBJ2-7, with D tentatively TRBD1 (5 bases). The CDR3 is 15 residues long. Trimming stripped 5 bases from V and 3 bases from J, with 17 bases between. Germline-derived CDR1 and CDR2 are SGHAT and FQDESV (reference sequence). The CDR3 here is CASSPQGLEHYEQYF. The CDR3 nucleotides read TGTGCCAGCAGCCCCCAGGGTTTGGAACACTACGAGCAGTACTTC.

This clonotype was counted between two and nine times. The gene calls are TRBV15 and TRBJ1-5; maybe TRBD1 (5 bases). The V gene lost 0 bases and the J gene lost 13 bases, with 16 bases spanning the gap. CDR1 LNHNV and CDR2 YYDKDF come from the germline V gene (reference sequence). The CDR3 covers 14 residues. The CDR3 sequence is CATSRDQGTLRQHF. CDR3 in DNA: TGTGCCACCAGCAGAGACCAAGGGACCCTAAGACAGCATTTT. Drawing the rest from reference TRBV15 and TRBJ1-5, the complete variable domain is DAMVIQNPRYQVTQFGKPVTLSCSQTLNHNVMYWYQQKSSQAPKLLFHYYDKDFNNEADTPDNFQSRRPNTSFCFLDIRSPGLGDTAMYLCATSRDQGTLRQHFGDGTRLSIL.

The V gene is TRBV7-8, the J gene TRBJ2-7; 8 bases line up with TRBD1. J was trimmed by 12 bases and V by 5 bases; bases with no gene match: 15. The CDR3 has 14 residues. The germline CDR1 and CDR2 sequences are SGHVS and FQNEAQ. CDR3 bases: TGTGCCAGCAGCCATGGAATTCTCGGGACAGGATGGTACTTC. Encoded protein: CASSHGILGTGWYF.

The chain is built from TRBV7-2 and TRBJ2-7; 7 bases line up with TRBD2. V shed 1 base and J 6 bases; nucleotides not matched to a gene: 18. This CDR3 is built from 18 residues. Germline V gene data show CDR1 as SGHTA and CDR2 as FQGNSA. In nucleotides, the CDR3 is TGTGCCAGCAGCTTAGGGATTGGGGAGGGGAATCCGTTAACCGAGCAGTACTTC. It yields the protein CASSLGIGEGNPLTEQYF.

J is TRBJ2-5 and V is TRBV6-6; D is possibly TRBD1 or TRBD2 (6 bases each). V gave up 4 bases and J gave up 3 bases, with 15 bases separating them. CDR1 is MNHNY and CDR2 is SVGAGI in the germline V gene (reference sequence). The CDR3 has 15 residues. CDR3 sequence reads: CASSSEGGLKETQYF. In DNA form, the CDR3 reads TGTGCCAGCAGTTCCGAGGGGGGCCTCAAAGAGACCCAGTACTTC.

The table lists this clonotype with a few counts. This chain connects TRBV7-9 to TRBJ2-7, with D perhaps matching TRBD2 (5 bases). This CDR3 has 13 amino acids. Trimming removed 1 base from V and 7 bases from J, with 11 bases in between. Germline CDR1 and CDR2: SEHNR and FQNEAQ (reference sequence). CDR3 DNA sequence: TGTGCCAGCAGCTTAGGGTCGAGCGGTGAGCAGTACTTC. As protein: CASSLGSSGEQYF.

This clonotype occurred a few times. The chain employs TRBV30 and TRBJ2-4, with D possibly matching TRBD1 (5 bases). Germline-derived CDR1 and CDR2 are GTSNPN and SVGIG (reference sequence). CDR3 size: 12 residues. Trimming shortened V by 7 bases and J by 0 bases, and 7 bases separated the two germline ends. As DNA, the CDR3 is TGTGCCTCCAGGGTAGCCAAAAACATTCAGTACTTC. Amino acids: CASRVAKNIQYF.

The chain employs TRBV3-1 and TRBJ2-7; D is ambiguous. The CDR3 runs to 15 residues. V lost 6 bases and J 2 bases, leaving 17 bases between the germline ends. Germline V lookup: CDR1 LGHDT, CDR2 YNNKEL (reference sequence). The CDR3 region has the DNA TGTGCCAGCAGTCAAACTCTACTAACTCCCTACGAGCAGTACTTC. This gives the protein CASSQTLLTPYEQYF.

The CDR3 sequence: CASSLVGASGSVYNEQFF. The CDR3 DNA follows: TGTGCCAGCAGCTTGGTTGGGGCTAGCGGGAGTGTGTACAATGAGCAGTTCTTC. This chain links TRBV5-6 with TRBJ2-1, with 10 bases lining up with TRBD2. The CDR3 loop spans 18 amino acids. CDR1 and CDR2 (germline): SGHDT, YYEEEE. Trimming removed 0 bases from V and 4 bases from J; junction bases left unmatched: 10.

The chain couples TRBV7-2 to TRBJ2-7; D remains ambiguous. Germline V gene sequence: CDR1 SGHTA, CDR2 FQGNSA. The CDR3 has 14 amino acids. The V end lost 2 bases, the J end lost 2 bases, and 10 bases lay between the germline ends. CDR3 in DNA: TGTGCCAGCAGCTTAAGGGCGTTAGCCTACGAGCAGTACTTC. Its protein product is CASSLRALAYEQYF.

This sequence joins TRBV11-2 and TRBJ2-1; D is possibly TRBD1 or TRBD2 (5 bases each). The germline V gene encodes CDR1 SGHAT and CDR2 FQNNGV. V lost 5 bases, J lost 0 bases, and 20 bases lay in between. The CDR3 length is 18 residues. The CDR3 protein is CASSQLWLDTSSYNEQFF. The DNA for the CDR3 is TGTGCCAGCAGCCAGCTTTGGTTGGACACTAGCTCCTACAATGAGCAGTTCTTC.

V and J are TRBV10-3 and TRBJ1-5; D is unclear. Trimming took off 3 bases at V and 3 bases at J, with 12 bases between the two ends. This CDR3 spans 15 amino acids. Germline V gene sequence: CDR1 ENHRY, CDR2 SYGVKD. The CDR3: CAISEGQTTNQPQHF. The CDR3 nucleotides read TGTGCCATCAGTGAAGGGCAGACAACCAATCAGCCCCAGCATTTT.

This clonotype has a handful of counts. This sequence joins TRBV27 and TRBJ2-7; 8 bases align to TRBD1. Looked up from germline, CDR1 is MNHEY and CDR2 is SMNVEV (reference sequence). Unmatched junction bases numbered 5, after V lost 4 bases and J lost 3 bases. The length of the CDR3 is 14 residues. CDR3 in DNA: TGTGCCAGCAGTTCGGGTGGACAGGGCTACGAGCAGTACTTC. Protein: CASSSGGQGYEQYF.

The CDR3, as DNA: TGCGCCAGCAGCCAAGAGACCCAGCGCTCCTACAATGAGCAGTACTTC. It encodes CASSQETQRSYNEQYF. The chain joins TRBV4-1 to TRBJ2-1; no firm D call. With the DNA end fitting TRBJ2-7 better, the J assignment may be wrong. CDR3 size: 16 residues. CDR1 is MGHRA and CDR2 is YSYEKL in the germline V gene.

This clonotype was counted between two and nine times. The CDR3 sequence: CASRYSGSSDTQYF. The CDR3 DNA follows: TGTGCCAGCAGGTATAGCGGGAGTTCAGATACGCAGTATTTT. This chain joins TRBV28 and TRBJ2-3; TRBD2 matches at 9 bases. Germline V CDR1 and CDR2: MDHEN, SYDVKM. Trimming at V came to 6 bases and at J to 4 bases, leaving 5 bases not matched to a gene. The CDR3 runs to 14 residues.

This clonotype has a count of ten or more. The chain combines TRBV10-2 with TRBJ1-2; 7 bases are shared with TRBD1. Germline V gene sequence: CDR1 WSHSY, CDR2 SAAADI. The CDR3 extends over 15 amino acids. After removal of 6 bases from V and 8 bases from J, the junction contained 15 bases not matched to a gene. CDR3 DNA: TGCGCCAGCAGGCCCCTAGACAGGGAATCTGGGGGCTACACCTTC. Residues: CASRPLDRESGGYTF.

As DNA, the CDR3 is TGCAGCGTTGTGGCTAGCGGGAGTCCCTACAATGAGCAGTTCTTC. Translated, it gives CSVVASGSPYNEQFF. The chain uses TRBV29-1 and TRBJ2-1; 10 nucleotides align to TRBD2. Germline V gives CDR1 SQVTM, CDR2 ANQGSEA. The V gene end was trimmed by 4 bases and the J gene end by 2 bases; junction bases not matched to a gene: 5. This CDR3 has 15 amino acids.

V is TRBV18 and J is TRBJ1-1; no clear D gene. The CDR3 totals 13 residues. Germline CDR1 and CDR2: KGHSH and LQKENI. Trimming left V 6 bases short and J 8 bases short, with 16 bases between. The CDR3 loop reads CASSPMGEGEAFF. CDR3 bases: TGTGCCAGCTCCCCAATGGGTGAAGGGGAAGCTTTCTTT. Drawing the rest from reference TRBV18 and TRBJ1-1, the complete variable domain is NAGVMQNPRHLVRRRGQEARLRCSPMKGHSHVYWYRQLPEEGLKFMVYLQKENIIDESGMPKERFSAEFPKEGPSILRIQQVVRGDSAAYFCASSPMGEGEAFFGQGTRLTVV.

The chain recombines TRBV5-1 with TRBJ1-1; D may be TRBD1 (5 bases). Germline V lookup: CDR1 SGHRS, CDR2 YFSETQ. Trimming shortened V by 4 bases and J by 10 bases, and 26 bases separated the two germline ends. This CDR3 has 16 residues. CDR3: CASSPEGTEGMKVAFF. The CDR3 region has the DNA TGCGCCAGCAGCCCGGAGGGGACGGAGGGAATGAAGGTAGCTTTCTTT. Supplemented by reference TRBV5-1 and TRBJ1-1, the full variable domain reads KAGVTQTPRYLIKTRGQQVTLSCSPISGHRSVSWYQQTPGQGLQFLFEYFSETQRNKGNFPGRFSGRQFSNSRSEMNVSTLELGDSALYLCASSPEGTEGMKVAFFGQGTRLTVV.

The sample holds one count of this clonotype. The V call is TRBV20-1, the J call TRBJ1-1; D ambiguous. The V gene's germline CDR1 is DFQATT and CDR2 SNEGSKA (reference sequence). V was shortened by 1 base and J by 0 bases, with 6 bases between the two germline ends. CDR3 length equals 13 residues. CDR3 amino acids: CSARAPLNTEAFF. In nucleotides, the CDR3 is TGCAGTGCTAGAGCCCCCCTGAACACTGAAGCTTTCTTT.

This clonotype was counted only a few times. V and J are TRBV20-1 and TRBJ2-7; TRBD1 aligns across 8 bases. V was clipped by 6 bases and J by 2 bases; unmatched bases: 12. This CDR3 contains 15 residues. Per germline, CDR1 DFQATT and CDR2 SNEGSKA (reference sequence). DNA for the CDR3: TGCAGTGCCCCAGGGGGGACAGGACACGCCTACGAGCAGTACTTC. It translates to CSAPGGTGHAYEQYF.

The J gene is TRBJ2-1, the V gene TRBV9; 10 nucleotides line up with TRBD1. This CDR3 is built from 20 residues. CDR1 SGDLS and CDR2 YYNGEE come from the germline V gene. Trimming removed 2 bases from V and 7 bases from J; junction bases left unmatched: 21. The CDR3 nucleotides read TGTGCCAGCAGCGTTAGACAGGGGGCATCAGTGTACCAGGGGTCTAATGAGCAGTTCTTC. Residues: CASSVRQGASVYQGSNEQFF.

The table lists this clonotype with a few counts. This chain joins TRBV3-1 and TRBJ2-3; D unresolved. The V and J ends lost 3 bases and 3 bases respectively, with 7 bases between them. The length of the CDR3 is 13 residues. Germline V gene lookup returns CDR1 LGHDT and CDR2 YNNKEL (reference sequence). Here the CDR3 DNA reads TGTGCCAGCAGCCACGGAGCAACAGATACGCAGTATTTT. It encodes CASSHGATDTQYF.

The chain carries TRBV6-2 or TRBV6-3 and TRBJ1-1; D is unclear. V was clipped by 5 bases and J by 4 bases, with 11 bases between them. Germline V gene data show CDR1 as MNHEY and CDR2 as SVGEGT. The CDR3 has 13 amino acids. The CDR3 is CASSARDSTEAFF. The CDR3, as DNA: TGTGCCAGCAGTGCTCGGGATTCCACTGAAGCTTTCTTT.

Only a few counts were recorded for this clonotype. This rearrangement joins TRBV20-1 to TRBJ2-1, with 8 bases identical to TRBD2. CDR1 is DFQATT and CDR2 is SNEGSKA in the germline V gene (reference sequence). This CDR3 contains 14 residues. J gave up 6 bases and V 3 bases, and 7 bases lay outside the gene matches. For the CDR3, the DNA is TGCAGTGCTAGGCGGGAGGCCAAGCCCAATGAGCAGTTCTTC. It encodes CSARREAKPNEQFF.

A few counts support this clonotype. Here the CDR3 DNA reads TGTGCCATCAGAAGTGGGCAGGGACCCTACGAGCAGTACTTC. Protein sequence: CAIRSGQGPYEQYF. The J gene is TRBJ2-7, the V gene TRBV10-3; D may match TRBD1 or TRBD2 (5 bases each). Looked up from germline, CDR1 is ENHRY and CDR2 is SYGVKD. This CDR3 spans 14 amino acids. Between the trimmed V and J ends, which lost 6 bases and 2 bases, there was a span of 14 bases.

This sequence joins TRBV20-1 and TRBJ2-2; TRBD1 aligns across 10 bases. The CDR3 extends over 17 amino acids. Germline V lookup: CDR1 DFQATT, CDR2 SNEGSKA (reference sequence). Losses at the gene ends were 1 base for V and 1 base for J; bases not matched to a gene: 6. Written as DNA, the CDR3 is TGCAGTGCTAGAGGAGACAGGGGGCTGTTGAACACCGGGGAGCTGTTTTTT. Translation gives CSARGDRGLLNTGELFF.

The V and J genes are TRBV4-1 and TRBJ2-5, with D maybe TRBD2 (5 bases). Germline CDR1 is MGHRA and CDR2 is YSYEKL. The V and J ends lost 5 bases and 0 bases respectively, with 19 bases between them. The CDR3 has 17 amino acids. Here the CDR3 DNA reads TGCGCCAGCAGCAAAGCAAACCGGGGAAATTACCAAGAGACCCAGTACTTC. Translated, it gives CASSKANRGNYQETQYF.

This clonotype appeared a few times. The gene calls are TRBV7-9 and TRBJ2-7; the D is unclear. From germline, CDR1 is SEHNR and CDR2 FQNEAQ (reference sequence). V lost 2 bases to trimming and J lost 0 bases, with 8 bases between them. The length of the CDR3 is 14 residues. The CDR3 here is CASSLRQNSYEQYF. DNA for the CDR3: TGTGCCAGCAGCTTACGCCAAAACTCCTACGAGCAGTACTTC.